Described below is a single T cell receptor beta chain sequence and its context. No cognate antigen has been identified for it. No qualities accompany the bases; no much larger clone lies one base away. This sample was included in a study of cytomegalovirus exposure and HLA in healthy donors (dated by TCRdb to 2015 to 2018). In terms of the full investigation: According to an earlier analysis of around 600 of the donors, some 170 million T cells yielded roughly 100 million unique TCR beta sequences and 276 Gb of sequence data. Around 300 gigabases of sequencing data and approximately 93 million unique TCR sequences were included in an early release covering around 600 HLA-typed donors. Of the approximately 400 genotyped donors, over 80% were placed in the genetic ancestry cluster associated with self-reported Caucasian donors. The study aimed to test whether signatures of past pathogen exposure could be identified by cataloging public T cell receptors. The T cell repertoires of several hundred subjects were profiled by immunosequencing and related to cytomegalovirus serostatus. A separate validation cohort of 90 to 150 different subjects was used in addition to the roughly 700-subject first cohort. To predict cytomegalovirus infection status, the study combined high-throughput TCR immunosequencing, statistical association of individual TCRs with disease status, and machine learning. To study patterns of TCR occurrence, a later analysis re-analyzed previously published TCR beta repertoires from around 700 donors and added high-resolution HLA genotyping. In the later analysis, no new phenotypic data were used to find candidate immune exposures; instead, reliance was placed on TCR beta sequences and their occurrence across donors. An earlier analysis of about 620 of the donors applied high-throughput TCR beta sequencing to assess whether each TCR beta V gene segment acted as functional or pseudogenic. Alongside the repertoire data, information on donor age, sex, ethnicity and CMV serostatus was compiled. A later genetic analysis took genome-wide SNP genotypes for about 65% of the roughly 670 donors and used that subset as a discovery cohort. Every repertoire in the discovery cohort had been generated on one and the same sequencing platform. Class I and class II HLA loci were covered by the typing at four-digit resolution. The number of donors typed differed by locus, with 629-630 for A, B, C, DRB1 and DQB1, over 500 for DQA1, approximately 570 for DPA1, and approximately 470 for DPB1. Because of strong linkage in the cohort, 5 or 6 DR-DQ haplotypes were treated as single units for association and clustering. On average, roughly 200,000 unique TCR beta nucleotide sequences were sequenced per donor among some 430 genotyped donors of the cohort, with 15% to 20% of those sequences being non-productive. Beyond this particular receptor, the publication reports: According to a later analysis, TCR association rates differed among HLA loci, with DRB1 alleles showing the most associated TCRs and HLA-C alleles showing the fewest. Most TCR sequences were observed very rarely across donors, whereas some public TCRs were present in many individuals. In a later genetic analysis, a missense DCLRE1C variant was associated with V-gene and J-gene trimming of TCR beta chains, and the association was replicated in an independent cohort. A few of the identified cytomegalovirus-associated TCR beta chains were confirmed in vitro to be specific for cytomegalovirus antigens. In a later analysis, several top co-occurrence clusters were reported to appear linked to parvovirus B19, influenza, CMV and Epstein-Barr virus. Compared with equally common non-associated chains, HLA-associated TCR beta chains in a later analysis were more clonally expanded and had lower generation probabilities. The classifier was reported to diagnose cytomegalovirus status with high specificity and sensitivity in both the original cohort and the validation cohort. A cluster of highly shared sequence variants was judged likely to represent a technical artifact of the sequencing pipeline. The earlier analysis of 450 to 700 of the donors excluded approximately 15 rarely observed V segments, including chromosome 9 orphons, because counts were too low. In a later analysis, some 18,000 TCR beta sequences were associated with specific HLA alleles at a false discovery rate of 0.05. The only immune exposure information available for the cohort was CMV serostatus. Assigning TCR associations to individual alleles was difficult when HLA alleles, especially DR and DQ, strongly co-occurred. HLA typing was unavailable for some donors at each locus, so association tests used only the typed subset. The cohort was sequenced for TCR beta chains only, and without alpha or paired-chain data the features that could be detected were limited. In an earlier analysis of 587 of the donors, most TCR beta V segments were observed in productive rearrangements about 90% or about 30% of the time, broadly matching IMGT annotations. According to a later genetic analysis, donors in an Asian-associated ancestry cluster had fewer N-insertions in productive TCRs than the roughly 670-donor mean. A later analysis found that most CMV-associated TCR beta chains appeared HLA-restricted, with HLA associations seemingly driven largely by CMV exposure. Linkage disequilibrium might explain the correlated functional status among segregating V segments, but an unknown experimental factor could not be excluded. Some IMGT-functional V segments, including TRBV6-2 and TRBV6-3, could not be distinguished by the 87-base-pair reads and were therefore excluded. The authors suggested that the approach could potentially be extended to other disease states and immunological phenotypes. A further reported finding was that TCR beta sequences accurately predicted the HLA-A and HLA-B alleles for most subjects in the first cohort. The study listed 150 to 200 TCR beta chains as associated with cytomegalovirus. Roughly uniform sequencing depth across donors was assumed in presence/absence analyses, although this assumption may not hold.

The cohort comprised hundreds of healthy bone marrow donors. Cohort members were all nominally healthy when sampled, although unrecorded immune exposures were likely present. The donor tested CMV seronegative and was one of the 352 seronegative cohort members. A peripheral blood sample was collected from each donor, and TCR beta sequencing was performed on peripheral blood mononuclear cells. Genomic DNA was extracted from the blood cell samples with the Qiagen DNeasy Blood Extraction Kit. The junction shows trimming of 4 bases on V and 0 bases on J, plus 13 bases between the germline ends. From a lookup of the germline V gene, CDR1 and CDR2 are SGHTA and FQGNSA. The CDR3 runs 15 amino acids, cysteine and phenylalanine included. Only the CDR3 DNA stays, 45 bases, in frame from base 1. Receptor libraries were prepared by the immunoSEQ multiplex PCR assay. A mixture of 60 forward primers for TCR Vbeta segments and 13 reverse primers for TCR Jbeta segments was used in the multiplex PCR. The CDR3 region of rearranged TCR beta genes was amplified from genomic DNA by a multiplex PCR assay. Amplified TCR beta libraries were sequenced as 87-base-pair reads on the Illumina HiSeq System. On the authors' methods: A later analysis counted tens of millions of unique TCR beta chains across the 670 or so repertoires, and roughly 9.9 million of these chains were shared by at least two donors. Raw reads were error-corrected and collapsed into unique sequences with a nearest-neighbor algorithm that merged closely related sequences to remove PCR and sequencing errors. CDR3 sequences were aligned to IMGT reference sequences to assign V, D and J gene segments. For a sequence to be retained, a match of at least six nucleotides was required to both a V gene segment and a J gene segment. Rearrangements were classified as productive when the CDR3 lacked stop codons and remained in frame with V and J, and all other rearrangements were classified as non-productive. CDR3 was defined according to IMGT convention as the region running from the second conserved V-encoded cysteine to the conserved J-encoded phenylalanine. The earlier analysis of roughly 590 of the donors excluded any sequence lacking an unambiguous match to a single V gene segment. In an earlier analysis of a few hundred of the donors, a V segment was called functional when productive rearrangements were above 56.7%, and segregating when the standard deviation between donors exceeded 5%. A statistical classification framework was built to diagnose cytomegalovirus status from the catalog of TCR beta chain sequences. A later analysis assigned V and J genes by comparing TCR nucleotide sequences with IMGT/GENE-DB human TR gene sequences. In a later analysis, CDR3 sequences and most-parsimonious VDJ recombination scenarios were assigned using the TCRdist pipeline. A later analysis defined each TCR beta chain by its CDR3 amino acid sequence plus V-gene family, and excluded reads lacking a unique V-gene family. In a later analysis, nearly 600 highly shared, low-generation-probability nucleotide sequences were removed to address suspected cross-contamination and a sequencing artifact. For each public chain, a later analysis derived a clonal expansion index from normalized ranks of inferred template counts within each repertoire. Generation probabilities in a later analysis came from a VDJ recombination model fitted to out-of-frame rearrangements, and those results were checked against IGoR. In a later analysis, TCR-TCR, TCR-HLA and TCR-CMV co-occurrence was scored with hypergeometric tests, and a repertoire-size bias correction was applied to TCR pairs. In a later analysis, false discovery rates were estimated by permuting HLA or CMV assignments 20 times. In a later analysis, co-occurring TCRs were grouped using DBSCAN, and TCRdist sequence similarity was added for clustering within HLA-allele-positive subsets. Co-occurrence clustering excluded repertoires with fewer than 30,000 or more than 120,000 public chains, plus five with anomalous nucleotide sharing. Entries here come from immuneACCESS through TCRdb and include only in-frame sequences with V and J called. Some clones fail to appear in such tables; in the studies checked, an unresolved V gene covers under half of the shortfall, and the cause of the remainder is unknown. V, J and clone size reflect that table, while D and trimming were determined from the DNA. The sample yields approximately 190,000 clones; roughly 80% were counted once. The ten largest clones capture around 4% of the sample.

This chain joins TRBV7-2 to TRBJ2-7, with a tentative D gene TRBD2 over 5 matching bases. Sequenced input: PBMCs. This TCR derives from a man aged 50-59 years in good health and CMV-seronegative. The bases are TGTGCCAGCAGCTCCCAGACGGGAAGCTCCTACGAGCAGTACTTC. It specifies CASSSQTGSSYEQYF.